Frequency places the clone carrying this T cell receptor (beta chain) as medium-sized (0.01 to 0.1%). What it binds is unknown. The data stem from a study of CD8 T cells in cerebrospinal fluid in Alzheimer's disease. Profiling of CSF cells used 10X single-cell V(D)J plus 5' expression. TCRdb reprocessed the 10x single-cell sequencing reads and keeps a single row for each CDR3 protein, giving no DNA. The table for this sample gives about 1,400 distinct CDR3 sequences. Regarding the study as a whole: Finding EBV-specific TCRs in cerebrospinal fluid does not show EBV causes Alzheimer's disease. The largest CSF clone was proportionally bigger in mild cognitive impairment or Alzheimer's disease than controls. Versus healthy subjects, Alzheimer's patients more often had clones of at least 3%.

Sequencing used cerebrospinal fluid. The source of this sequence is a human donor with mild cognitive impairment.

CDR3 loop: CASSDLGQGAEAFF. J is TRBJ1-1 and V is TRBV2; TCRdb's D call of TRBD1 is untestable without DNA. CDR3 length equals 14 residues. Germline CDR1 and CDR2: SNHLY and FYNNEI.